These 9 T cell receptor beta chains were sequenced from one sample in a study of blood T cells in healthy people across ages. For the second PCR, which ran for 7 to 11 cycles, a sample-barcoded 5' primer and a J-beta primer mix were used. TCRdb re-called the 5' RACE reads through MiXCR, storing one row per CDR3 protein. The repertoire consists of roughly 500,000 distinct CDR3 sequences, with around 24% occurring once and the leading ten covering around 10%. The same data also went into a second study, on T cells of mothers and their children.

Sequenced input: blood. These receptors came from a boy aged 10-17 years in good health.

The table lists this clonotype with a few counts. The rearrangement links TRBV20-1 to TRBJ2-4, with D maybe TRBD2 (7 bases). V dropped 3 bases and J dropped 7 bases, with 10 bases sitting between them. The CDR3 is 12 residues long. The germline gives CDR1 DFQATT, CDR2 SNEGSKA (reference sequence). The CDR3 bases are TGCAGTGCTAGGGGGAGGGGGAACATTCAGTACTTC. Its protein is CSARGRGNIQYF.

In its sample, this clonotype was seen a few times. The chain has TRBV7-2 and TRBJ2-5; 14 bases fit TRBD2. CDR1 is SGHTA and CDR2 is FQGNSA in the germline V gene. The CDR3 has 17 residues. J lost 5 bases, V lost 3 bases, and 8 bases had no gene match. The CDR3 loop reads CASSFLGLAGGRETQYF. CDR3 bases: TGTGCCAGCAGCTTCCTCGGACTAGCGGGGGGCAGGGAGACCCAGTACTTC.

The chain employs TRBV4-2 and TRBJ2-3, with D possibly being TRBD2 (5 bases). V was trimmed by 1 base and J by 2 bases, leaving 13 bases between them. Per the germline V gene, CDR1 is LGHNA and CDR2 is YNFKEQ. This CDR3 region has 16 residues. This chain's CDR3 is CASSQAPGSDTDTQYF. The CDR3 nucleotides read TGTGCCAGCAGCCAAGCCCCGGGAAGCGACACAGATACGCAGTATTTT.

In this sample, this clonotype turned up many times. The V call is TRBV29-1, the J call TRBJ1-1; 8 bases are a match to TRBD1. The CDR3 has 13 residues. The V segment lost 7 bases and the J segment 7 bases; nucleotides outside the gene matches: 11. CDR1 and CDR2 (germline): SQVTM, ANQGSEA. CDR3 bases: TGCAGCGCCCGGAACCGGGACAGGAATGAAGCTTTCTTT. Protein sequence: CSARNRDRNEAFF.

J is TRBJ2-3 and V is TRBV20-1; 11 bases are shared with TRBD2. The V gene end was trimmed by 1 base and the J gene end by 1 base; junction bases not matched to a gene: 10. The CDR3 spans 18 residues. Germline V CDR1 and CDR2: DFQATT, SNEGSKA (reference sequence). The CDR3 nucleotides are TGCAGTGCTAGAGTCCCTATTAGCGGGAGGGGGGGCACAGATACGCAGTATTTT. Translation: CSARVPISGRGGTDTQYF.

The gene calls are TRBV27 and TRBJ1-1, with a possible D match to TRBD1 (5 bases). The V end lost 5 bases, the J end lost 3 bases, and 13 bases lay between the germline ends. Germline V gene data show CDR1 as MNHEY and CDR2 as SMNVEV (reference sequence). The CDR3 contains 14 residues. CDR3: CASSPGGVHTEAFF. CDR3 sequence (DNA): TGTGCCAGCAGTCCGGGGGGAGTGCACACTGAAGCTTTCTTT.

This clonotype was counted ten times or more. This sequence joins TRBV6-6 and TRBJ1-1; no firm D call. V shed 5 bases and J shed 10 bases, with 11 bases lying between them. The CDR3 spans 11 residues. Germline V gene sequence: CDR1 MNHNY, CDR2 SVGAGI (reference sequence). In nucleotides, the CDR3 is TGTGCCAGCAGTGCTGGGCTGGTAGCTTTCTTT. This gives the protein CASSAGLVAFF.

The table lists this clonotype with a few counts. CDR3 nucleotide sequence: TGTGCCACCAGTGATTCAGACAGCTCTCTCCACGGTACGCAGTATTTT. Translation: CATSDSDSSLHGTQYF. This chain uses TRBV24-1 with TRBJ2-3, with a weak D call TRBD1 (5 bases). The ends were cut back, 2 bases at V and 8 bases at J, with 19 bases in the middle. The V gene's germline CDR1 is KGHDR and CDR2 SFDVKD. There are 16 residues in the CDR3.

The chain recombines TRBV7-9 with TRBJ2-7; D possibly corresponds to TRBD2 (6 bases). V was clipped by 4 bases and J by 0 bases, with 13 bases between them. The V gene's germline CDR1 is SEHNR and CDR2 FQNEAQ (reference sequence). The CDR3 runs to 15 residues. The CDR3 here is CASSSGLISSYEQYF. The CDR3 DNA is TGTGCCAGCAGCTCGGGACTGATTAGCTCCTACGAGCAGTACTTC.